This T cell receptor beta chain was found in a study of T cell responses to AZD1222 COVID-19 vaccine (TCRdb year 2021). For the wider study: Because spike-specific TCR depth and breadth did not differ between the two schedules, AZD1222 recipients who got a second dose at roughly 4 weeks were pooled with those who got a second dose at roughly 12 weeks. A total of about 240 trial participants underwent TCR sequencing, of whom 200 to 220 received two doses of AZD1222 and about 25 received two doses of the MenACWY control vaccine. Enrollment into the trials was organized by age into subgroups of 18-55, 56-69 and 70-plus years, and those subgroups contained approximately 150, 30 and 60 TCR-sequenced participants, respectively.

Ends trimmed: V by 9 bases, J by 8 bases; bases unmatched to a gene: 11. In the germline V gene (reference sequence), CDR1 corresponds to LNHDA and CDR2 to SQIVND. Reading from cysteine to phenylalanine, the CDR3 counts 13 amino acids. Only the CDR3 region is kept as DNA, spanning 39 bases read in frame from base 1. Remarks on this clone: It lacks a known antigen. Within one base of it there is no much larger clone, and no base qualities were kept.

Broader findings and caveats from the paper: No day 14 peak-response samples were available, so repertoires were characterized only after the peak T cell response. Epitopes outside the regions mutated in the B.1.351 and B.1.1.7 variants were reportedly recognized by nearly half of the unique spike-specific TCRs. The 56-69-year group was small, and its depth increase did not reach significance, likely because of low power. Participants were mostly white British and included more females than males, and it was suggested by the authors that clonal diversity may have been underestimated. Only 5 to 7 AZD1222 recipients were SARS-CoV-2 seropositive at baseline, limiting conclusions about previously exposed vaccinees. The vaccine-associated CD4 TCRs covered the entire spike protein, and the dominant responses fell in regions 160-218 and 743-854. After two AZD1222 doses, both the breadth and the depth of spike-specific TCRs were significantly higher than at day 0 and than in MenACWY recipients.

The CDR3 regions of human TCRbeta chains were subjected to immunosequencing. Concerning the study's data processing: TCRs in the repertoires were compared against a reference library of SARS-CoV-2-specific TCRs that had been generated with the MIRA antigen-specificity platform. Breadth was defined as the fraction of unique TCRs that were SARS-CoV-2-associated, and depth was defined as the fraction of total T cells that were SARS-CoV-2-associated. Using the MIRA data, each spike-specific TCR was mapped to the spike region that the TCR reacts to and placed in a CD4 or CD8 class. Log10-transformed breadth and depth values were compared by one-way ANOVA with Sidak's multiple comparisons tests. TCRdb re-hosts the immuneACCESS table, in-frame sequences only. Its copies lack some clones; in the studies checked, an unresolved V gene accounts for under half of them, and the cause for the rest is not known. That table furnishes V, J and clone size, whereas the DNA furnished D and trimming. For this sample the table gives about 130,000 clones, of which roughly 82% were detected only once. Approximately 4% of the sample belongs to the ten largest clones.

What the time point label conveys for this sample: baseline before first vaccination. Vaccinee samples were obtained from the UK trials COV001 and COV002, which included a single-blind randomized controlled phase 2/3 trial of AZD1222 (ChAdOx1 nCoV-19) in healthy adults. Trial participant PBMC samples were collected at day 0 and day 28 after the second dose for TCRbeta chain sequencing. The chain is made from TRBV19 and TRBJ1-2, with 8 middle bases fitting TRBD1. The sequence came from an adult in good health. The material was peripheral blood, obtained on day 0 of AZD1222 vaccination. CDR3 reads: CASQDRAFGGYTF. The nucleotide sequence is given as TGTGCCAGCCAGGACAGGGCCTTTGGAGGCTACACCTTC.